This TCR beta chain came from a study of cytomegalovirus exposure and HLA in healthy donors. The overall study: An analysis done earlier identified fewer than 140 million unique TCR beta sequences from around 180 million T cells. Study results and caveats: Productive rates of about 90% or about 30% were seen for most TCR beta V segments in an earlier analysis. The only immune exposure information that was available was CMV serostatus.

Primers: 60 Vbeta forward and 13 Jbeta reverse. Profiling relied on immunoSEQ multiplex PCR, and the TCRdb table lists in-frame clones only, not all of them. The sample records under 200,000 clones, roughly 85% being singletons. Turning to this clone: Antigen unknown.

The length of the CDR3 is 16 residues. Germline assignment: CDR1 MNHEY and CDR2 SVGAGI. V dropped 2 bases and J dropped 3 bases, with 14 bases sitting between them. The chain recombines TRBV6-5 with TRBJ1-5, with D unresolved. Sequenced sample: PBMCs. The TCR was taken from a woman between 40 and 50 years old in good health and CMV-seronegative. CDR3 sequence reads: CASSYPTAGTNQPQHF. CDR3 DNA sequence: TGTGCCAGCAGTTACCCGACGGCGGGCACCAATCAGCCCCAGCATTTT.